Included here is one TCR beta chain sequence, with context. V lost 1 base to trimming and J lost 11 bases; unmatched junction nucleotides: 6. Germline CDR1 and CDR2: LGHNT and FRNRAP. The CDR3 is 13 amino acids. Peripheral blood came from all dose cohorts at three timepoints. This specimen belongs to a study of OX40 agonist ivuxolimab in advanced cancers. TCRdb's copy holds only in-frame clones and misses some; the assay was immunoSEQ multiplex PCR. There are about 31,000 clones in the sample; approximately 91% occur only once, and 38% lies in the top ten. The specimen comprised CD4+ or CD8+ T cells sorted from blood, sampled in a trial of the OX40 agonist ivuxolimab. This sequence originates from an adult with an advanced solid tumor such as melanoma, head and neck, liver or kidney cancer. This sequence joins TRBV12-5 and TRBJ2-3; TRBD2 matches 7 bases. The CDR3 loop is CASGLGDLAEQYF. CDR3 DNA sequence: TGTGCTAGTGGTTTGGGCGACCTAGCGGAGCAGTATTTT.